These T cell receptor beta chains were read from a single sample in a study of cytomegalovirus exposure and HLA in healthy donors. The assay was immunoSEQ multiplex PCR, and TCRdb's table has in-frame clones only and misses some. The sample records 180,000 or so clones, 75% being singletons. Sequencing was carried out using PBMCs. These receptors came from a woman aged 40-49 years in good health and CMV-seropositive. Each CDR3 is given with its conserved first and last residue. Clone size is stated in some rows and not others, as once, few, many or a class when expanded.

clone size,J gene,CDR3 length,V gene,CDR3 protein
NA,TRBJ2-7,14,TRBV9,CASSTRPSSYEQYF
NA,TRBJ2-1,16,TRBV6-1,CASSEPGQLGNNEQFF
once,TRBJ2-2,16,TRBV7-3,CASSSPGLAGTGELFF
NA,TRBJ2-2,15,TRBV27,CASSRSRRGTGELFF
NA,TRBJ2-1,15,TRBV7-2,CASSLEGRVVDEQFF
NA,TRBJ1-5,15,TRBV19,CASNDAGLSNQPQHF
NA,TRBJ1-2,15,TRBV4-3,CASSQDRTGGYGYTF
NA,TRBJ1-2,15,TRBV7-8,CASSLFQTGNYGYTF
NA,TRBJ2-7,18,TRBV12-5,CASGTRLKLAGLRYEQYF
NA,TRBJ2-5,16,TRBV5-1,CASSPGLAGVGETQYF
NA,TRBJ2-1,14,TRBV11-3,CASSLAGPYNEQFF
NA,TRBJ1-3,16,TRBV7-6,CASSTGQGWAGNTIYF
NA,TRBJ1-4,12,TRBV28,CASSLRAEKLFF
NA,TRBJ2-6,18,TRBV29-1,CSVEVVRDRPSGANVLTF
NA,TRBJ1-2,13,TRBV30,CAWSATGGDGYTF
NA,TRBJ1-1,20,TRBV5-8,CASRETGVGFSSGGGTEAFF
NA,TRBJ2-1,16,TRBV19,CASSVGLAAAYNEQFF
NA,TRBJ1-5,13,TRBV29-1,CSVEVGGGQPQHF
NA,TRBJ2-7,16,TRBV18,CASSPQGQVQTYEQYF
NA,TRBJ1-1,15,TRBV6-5,CASSYSRQSNTEAFF
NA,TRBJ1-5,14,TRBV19,CASSRLGGNQPQHF
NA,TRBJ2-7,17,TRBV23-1,CASSHPGTGTHSYEQYF
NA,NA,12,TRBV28,CASRQTTYEQYF
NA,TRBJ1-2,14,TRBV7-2,CASSRRGENYGYTF
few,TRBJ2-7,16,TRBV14,CASSQGLAGVAYEQYF
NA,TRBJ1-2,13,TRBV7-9,CASSWNSNYGYTF
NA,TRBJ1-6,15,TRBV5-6,CASSQDRRYNSPLHF
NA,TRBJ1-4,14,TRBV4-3,CASSRRQADEKLFF
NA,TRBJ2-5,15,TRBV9,CARVGKREGHETQYF
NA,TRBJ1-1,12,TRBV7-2,CASSFRGAEAFF
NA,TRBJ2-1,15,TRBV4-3,CASSPGDVRANEQFF
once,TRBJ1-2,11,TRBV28,CASSVNYGYTF
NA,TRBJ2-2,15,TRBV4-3,CASSREQAGAGELFF
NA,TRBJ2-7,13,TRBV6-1,CASSGKHNYEQYF
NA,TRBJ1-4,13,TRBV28,CASGTGANEKLFF
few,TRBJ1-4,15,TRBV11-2,CASSRGEATNEKLFF
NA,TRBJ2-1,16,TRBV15,CATSRDLGLNYNEQFF
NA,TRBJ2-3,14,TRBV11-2,CASSLEAYTDTQYF
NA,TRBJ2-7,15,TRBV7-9,CASSLMAGRAEEQYF
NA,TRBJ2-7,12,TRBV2,CASRGDSYEQYF
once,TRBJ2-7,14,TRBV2,CASSDTSGSYEQYF